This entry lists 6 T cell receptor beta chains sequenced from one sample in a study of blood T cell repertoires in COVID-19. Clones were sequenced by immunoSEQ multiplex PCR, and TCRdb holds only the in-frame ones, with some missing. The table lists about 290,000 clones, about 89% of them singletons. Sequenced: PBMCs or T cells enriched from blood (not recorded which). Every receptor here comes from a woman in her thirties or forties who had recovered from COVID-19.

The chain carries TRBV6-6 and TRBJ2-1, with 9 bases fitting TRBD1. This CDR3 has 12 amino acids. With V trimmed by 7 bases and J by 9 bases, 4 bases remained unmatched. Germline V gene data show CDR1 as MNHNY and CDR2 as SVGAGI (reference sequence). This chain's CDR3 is CASTPDRGEQFF. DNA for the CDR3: TGTGCCAGCACCCCGGACAGGGGTGAGCAGTTCTTC.

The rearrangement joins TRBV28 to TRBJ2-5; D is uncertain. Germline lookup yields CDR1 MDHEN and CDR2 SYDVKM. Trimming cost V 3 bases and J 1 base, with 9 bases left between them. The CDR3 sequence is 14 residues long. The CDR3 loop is CASSLQVAQETQYF. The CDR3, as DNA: TGTGCCAGCAGTTTGCAGGTGGCCCAAGAGACCCAGTACTTC.

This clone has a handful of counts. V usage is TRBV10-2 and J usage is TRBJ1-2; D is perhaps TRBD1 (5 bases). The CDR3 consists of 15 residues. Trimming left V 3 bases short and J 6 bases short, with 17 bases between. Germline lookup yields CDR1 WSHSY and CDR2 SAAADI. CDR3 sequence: CASSDPAGRPNGYTF. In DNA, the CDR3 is TGCGCCAGCAGTGATCCGGCGGGACGGCCCAATGGCTACACCTTC.

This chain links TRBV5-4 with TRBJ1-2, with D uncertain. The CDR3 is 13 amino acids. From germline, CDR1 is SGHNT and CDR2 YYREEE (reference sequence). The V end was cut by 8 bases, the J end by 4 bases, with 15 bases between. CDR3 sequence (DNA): TGTGCCAGTGGGCGAGACGAGCTCTATGGCTACACCTTC. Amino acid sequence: CASGRDELYGYTF. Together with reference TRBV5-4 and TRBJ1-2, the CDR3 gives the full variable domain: ETGVTQSPTHLIKTRGQQVTLRCSSQSGHNTVSWYQQALGQGPQFIFQYYREEENGRGNFPPRFSGLQFPNYSSELNVNALELDDSALYLCASGRDELYGYTFGSGTRLTVV.

DNA of the CDR3: TGTGCCAGCAGCTTAGAAGGGAGGACGGACCAACTGTTTTTT. This codes for CASSLEGRTDQLFF. The rearrangement links TRBV7-9 to TRBJ1-4; D gene ambiguous. Trimming left V 1 base short and J 12 bases short, with 15 bases between. CDR1 and CDR2 (germline): SEHNR, FQNEAQ (reference sequence). CDR3 length: 14 residues.

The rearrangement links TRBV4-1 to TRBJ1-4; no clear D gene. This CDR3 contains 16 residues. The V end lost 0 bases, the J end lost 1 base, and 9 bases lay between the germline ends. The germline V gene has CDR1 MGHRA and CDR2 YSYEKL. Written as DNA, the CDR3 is TGCGCCAGCAGCCAAGAATCGGTGGTAACTAATGAAAAACTGTTTTTT. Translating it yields CASSQESVVTNEKLFF.